The next 13 T cell receptor beta chains were all read from a single sample in a study of CD8 T cells in Susac syndrome. RNA was extracted with the RNeasy kit, and a quantity of about 0.45 to 1 ug was reverse transcribed using random hexamers. Using its own MiXCR run on the immunoSEQ multiplex PCR reads, TCRdb lists one record per CDR3 protein. The table lists more than 200,000 distinct CDR3 sequences, about 95% of them singletons. Material: CD4+ T cells from PBMCs. The source is a human donor with Susac syndrome.

This rearrangement joins TRBV4-2 to TRBJ2-7, with D hard to call. V was trimmed by 1 base and J by 5 bases, leaving 12 bases between them. CDR1 and CDR2 from the germline V gene are LGHNA and YNFKEQ. The CDR3 contains 14 residues. In DNA form, the CDR3 reads TGTGCCAGCAGCCAAGTGTGGGTTGGGGACGAGCAGTACTTC. It encodes CASSQVWVGDEQYF.

CDR3 in amino acids: CASTGLAGGTEAFF. In DNA, the CDR3 is TGTGCCAGCACCGGATTGGCGGGAGGCACTGAAGCTTTCTTT. V usage is TRBV6-5 and J usage is TRBJ1-1; D remains unclear. The CDR3 has 14 residues. Germline CDR1 and CDR2: MNHEY and SVGAGI. V was clipped by 7 bases and J by 4 bases, with 16 bases between them.

This sequence joins TRBV7-2 and TRBJ2-7; a possible D gene is TRBD2 (6 bases). This CDR3 is built from 12 residues. Per the germline V gene, CDR1 is SGHTA and CDR2 is FQGNSA. V lost 5 bases to trimming and J lost 6 bases, with 11 bases between them. As DNA, the CDR3 is TGTGCCAGCAGCGAGTGGAGGGGCGAGCAGTACTTC. Translating gives CASSEWRGEQYF.

This chain uses TRBV19 with TRBJ2-2; 10 bases are a match to TRBD1. The CDR3 extends over 13 amino acids. CDR1 LNHDA and CDR2 SQIVND come from the germline V gene (reference sequence). V lost 8 bases to trimming and J lost 7 bases; unmatched junction nucleotides: 4. CDR3 in amino acids: CASLGQGRGELFF. The CDR3 coding sequence is TGTGCCAGTCTGGGACAGGGGCGCGGGGAGCTGTTTTTT. Supplemented by reference TRBV19 and TRBJ2-2, the full variable domain reads DGGITQSPKYLFRKEGQNVTLSCEQNLNHDAMYWYRQDPGQGLRLIYYSQIVNDFQKGDIAEGYSVSREKKESFPLTVTSAQKNPTAFYLCASLGQGRGELFFGEGSRLTVL.

The V and J genes are TRBV2 and TRBJ1-2, with 11 bases aligning to TRBD1. The germline V gene encodes CDR1 SNHLY and CDR2 FYNNEI. The CDR3 is 16 amino acids. V lost 6 bases and J lost 0; bases outside the gene matches: 6. The CDR3 nucleotides are TGTGCCAGCAGAGAGGACAGGGGGCCGACTAACTATGGCTACACCTTC. Amino acids: CASREDRGPTNYGYTF.

The CDR3 sequence is CSARAQEGGSGGYTF. The DNA for the CDR3 is TGCAGTGCTAGAGCCCAAGAAGGGGGGTCGGGTGGCTACACCTTC. The chain recombines TRBV20-1 with TRBJ1-2; tentative D call: TRBD1 (6 bases). Germline V lookup: CDR1 DFQATT, CDR2 SNEGSKA (reference sequence). CDR3 length: 15 residues. Trimming cost V 1 base and J 7 bases, with 19 bases left between them.

This chain connects TRBV25-1 to TRBJ2-7; D ambiguous. The CDR3 has 12 residues. The ends were cut back, 2 bases at V and 10 bases at J, with 12 bases in the middle. Germline V gives CDR1 MGHDK, CDR2 SYGVNS. Here the CDR3 reads CASSELTDSQYF. CDR3 nucleotide sequence: TGTGCCAGCAGTGAACTTACAGATTCACAGTACTTC.

Written as DNA, the CDR3 is TGCAGTGCTAGCTTAGGACAGGTCTATGGCTACACCTTC. It yields the protein CSASLGQVYGYTF. The chain employs TRBV20-1 and TRBJ1-2, with 7 bases fitting TRBD1. The CDR3 loop spans 13 amino acids. Per germline, CDR1 DFQATT and CDR2 SNEGSKA (reference sequence). Germline trimming cut 3 bases from V and 4 bases from J; bases unmatched to any gene: 5.

V gene TRBV5-1 combines with J gene TRBJ1-1, with D perhaps TRBD1 (6 bases). Trimming removed 4 bases from V and 1 base from J, with 11 bases in between. The CDR3 is 14 residues long. Germline CDR1 SGHRS, CDR2 YFSETQ. The CDR3 DNA is TGCGCCAGCAGCCCAGGGGCGCGGAACACTGAAGCTTTCTTT. Translation: CASSPGARNTEAFF.

This clonotype was seen a single time. The chain couples TRBV11-2 to TRBJ2-5, with D possibly called TRBD1 or TRBD2 (5 bases each). This CDR3 spans 14 amino acids. CDR1 is SGHAT, CDR2 FQNNGV, per germline. The germline V and J ends were trimmed by 5 bases and 1 base, with 11 bases remaining between them. In DNA form, the CDR3 reads TGTGCCAGCAGCCGGGACGGTTCCCAAGAGACCCAGTACTTC. Translating gives CASSRDGSQETQYF.

J is TRBJ1-5 and V is TRBV30; TRBD1 might be the D (5 bases). Trimming shortened V by 1 base and J by 3 bases, and 7 bases separated the two germline ends. This CDR3 contains 13 residues. CDR1 is GTSNPN, CDR2 SVGIG, per germline (reference sequence). Here the CDR3 DNA reads TGTGCCTGGAGTGAGGGACCCAATCAGCCCCAGCATTTT. Translated, it gives CAWSEGPNQPQHF. Supplemented by reference TRBV30 and TRBJ1-5, the full variable domain reads SQTIHQWPATLVQPVGSPLSLECTVEGTSNPNLYWYRQAAGRGLQLLFYSVGIGQISSEVPQNLSASRPQDRQFILSSKKLLLSDSGFYLCAWSEGPNQPQHFGDGTRLSIL.

The chain combines TRBV29-1 with TRBJ2-3, with a possible D match to TRBD2 (5 bases). Germline CDR1 and CDR2: SQVTM and ANQGSEA. The CDR3 is made up of 14 amino acids. V was trimmed by 3 bases and J by 2 bases, leaving 12 bases between them. CDR3 nucleotide sequence: TGCAGCGTTGATCGTCTAGCTATCACAGATACGCAGTATTTT. Its protein product is CSVDRLAITDTQYF.

The J gene is TRBJ2-1, the V gene TRBV7-2; D call uncertain. There are 15 residues in the CDR3. Germline assignment: CDR1 SGHTA and CDR2 FQGNSA. The ends were cut back, 5 bases at V and 6 bases at J, with 17 bases in the middle. CDR3 DNA sequence: TGTGCCAGCAGCATAACACGTTCGGAAAGCAATGAGCAGTTCTTC. It is translated as CASSITRSESNEQFF.